These T cell receptor beta chains were read from a single sample in a study of shared clonotypes between healthy human individuals. The protocol was immunoSEQ multiplex PCR, while the TCRdb copy is restricted to in-frame clones and leaves out a portion. The sample includes 2,100,000 or so clones, more than 90% of them seen just once. The specimen was naive CD4+ T cells sorted from blood. The receptor set was obtained from a man between 18 and 29 years old in good health. Both conserved end residues are part of each CDR3. D genes are given only for firm matches. Clone size is shown for a subset of rows, as once, few, many or a class of expanded clone.

v_call: TRBV11-3
j_call: TRBJ2-2
d_call: NA
clone_size: NA
cdr3_aa: CASSLGVGELFF
cdr3_nt: TGTGCCAGCAGCTTAGGGGTCGGGGAGCTGTTTTTT

v_call: TRBV5-1
j_call: TRBJ2-7
d_call: TRBD1
clone_size: NA
cdr3_aa: CASSSTGGATYEQYF
cdr3_nt: TGCGCCAGCAGCTCGACAGGGGGGGCGACATACGAGCAGTACTTC

v_call: TRBV2
j_call: TRBJ2-3
d_call: TRBD2
clone_size: NA
cdr3_aa: CASSGSGLAVTDTQYF
cdr3_nt: TGTGCCAGCAGTGGATCAGGACTAGCGGTCACAGATACGCAGTATTTT

v_call: TRBV20-1
j_call: TRBJ1-1
d_call: TRBD1
clone_size: once
cdr3_aa: CSAEGQGKAFF
cdr3_nt: TGCAGTGCTGAGGGACAGGGAAAAGCTTTCTTT

v_call: TRBV5-4
j_call: TRBJ2-5
d_call: TRBD1
clone_size: NA
cdr3_aa: CASSGPGTVGQETQYF
cdr3_nt: TGTGCCAGCAGCGGCCCCGGGACAGTTGGGCAAGAGACCCAGTACTTC

v_call: TRBV19
j_call: TRBJ1-5
d_call: NA
clone_size: NA
cdr3_aa: CASSDGSNQPQHF
cdr3_nt: TGTGCCAGTTCCGATGGGAGCAATCAGCCCCAGCATTTT

v_call: TRBV5-6
j_call: TRBJ1-5
d_call: NA
clone_size: NA
cdr3_aa: CASSLRGSNQPQHF
cdr3_nt: TGTGCCAGCAGCTTGCGAGGGAGCAATCAGCCCCAGCATTTT

v_call: TRBV6-5
j_call: TRBJ2-4
d_call: TRBD1
clone_size: NA
cdr3_aa: CASSSGQGNIQYF
cdr3_nt: TGTGCCAGCAGCTCCGGACAGGGGAACATTCAGTACTTC

v_call: TRBV25-1
j_call: TRBJ1-3
d_call: NA
clone_size: NA
cdr3_aa: CARSEKPSGNTIYF
cdr3_nt: TGTGCCAGAAGTGAAAAGCCCTCTGGAAACACCATATATTTT

v_call: TRBV7-4
j_call: TRBJ2-4
d_call: NA
clone_size: NA
cdr3_aa: CASSLKGVAKNIQYF
cdr3_nt: TGTGCCAGCAGCTTGAAGGGGGTAGCCAAAAACATTCAGTACTTC

v_call: TRBV19
j_call: TRBJ1-5
d_call: NA
clone_size: NA
cdr3_aa: CASGRQPQHF
cdr3_nt: TGTGCCAGCGGACGGCAGCCCCAGCATTTT

v_call: TRBV2
j_call: TRBJ2-7
d_call: TRBD1
clone_size: NA
cdr3_aa: CASGGQVYEQYF
cdr3_nt: TGTGCCAGCGGTGGACAGGTCTACGAGCAGTACTTC

v_call: TRBV30
j_call: TRBJ1-6
d_call: NA
clone_size: NA
cdr3_aa: CACHRKVNSPLHF
cdr3_nt: TGTGCCTGTCACCGCAAAGTCAATTCACCCCTCCACTTT

v_call: TRBV7-2
j_call: TRBJ2-3
d_call: NA
clone_size: NA
cdr3_aa: CASRTHGVAGKGDTQYF
cdr3_nt: TGTGCCAGCAGAACGCATGGAGTGGCAGGGAAGGGCGATACGCAGTATTTT

v_call: TRBV25-1
j_call: TRBJ2-7
d_call: NA
clone_size: NA
cdr3_aa: CASSKGGVPSSYEQYF
cdr3_nt: TGTGCCAGCTCCAAAGGAGGGGTCCCGTCCTCCTACGAGCAGTACTTC

v_call: TRBV9
j_call: TRBJ2-2
d_call: TRBD1
clone_size: NA
cdr3_aa: CASSGTGAVAGELFF
cdr3_nt: TGTGCCAGCAGCGGTACAGGGGCCGTCGCCGGGGAGCTGTTTTTT

v_call: TRBV10-3
j_call: TRBJ2-7
d_call: NA
clone_size: NA
cdr3_aa: CAISDPGIRYEQYF
cdr3_nt: TGTGCCATCAGTGACCCGGGGATAAGGTACGAGCAGTACTTC

v_call: TRBV4-3
j_call: TRBJ1-4
d_call: NA
clone_size: NA
cdr3_aa: CASSQARATNEKLFF
cdr3_nt: TGCGCCAGCAGCCAAGCCAGGGCAACTAATGAAAAACTGTTTTTT

v_call: TRBV5-1
j_call: TRBJ1-6
d_call: NA
clone_size: NA
cdr3_aa: CASSSEGWGNSPLHF
cdr3_nt: TGCGCCAGCAGCTCTGAGGGCTGGGGTAATTCACCCCTCCACTTT

v_call: TRBV7-2
j_call: TRBJ1-6
d_call: NA
clone_size: few
cdr3_aa: CASSPGRRELTGNSPLHF
cdr3_nt: TGTGCCAGCAGCCCTGGGCGCAGGGAACTTACAGGTAATTCACCCCTCCACTTT

v_call: TRBV18
j_call: TRBJ1-2
d_call: TRBD1
clone_size: NA
cdr3_aa: CASSPGTGDLGYTF
cdr3_nt: TGTGCCAGCTCCCCCGGGACAGGGGATCTCGGCTACACCTTC

v_call: TRBV7-9
j_call: TRBJ2-1
d_call: NA
clone_size: NA
cdr3_aa: CASRSWNTRQNEQFF
cdr3_nt: TGTGCCAGCAGATCATGGAACACTAGGCAGAATGAGCAGTTCTTC

v_call: TRBV6-1
j_call: TRBJ1-4
d_call: NA
clone_size: NA
cdr3_aa: CASSPRTPLEKLFF
cdr3_nt: TGTGCCAGCAGTCCTAGGACACCTCTTGAAAAACTGTTTTTT

v_call: TRBV10-3
j_call: TRBJ1-1
d_call: NA
clone_size: NA
cdr3_aa: CAISKWTDNLNTEAFF
cdr3_nt: TGTGCCATCAGCAAATGGACGGACAACTTGAACACTGAAGCTTTCTTT

v_call: TRBV10-3
j_call: TRBJ2-7
d_call: TRBD1
clone_size: NA
cdr3_aa: CAISEPDRLTYEQYF
cdr3_nt: TGTGCCATCAGTGAGCCGGACAGGCTGACCTACGAGCAGTACTTC

v_call: TRBV19
j_call: TRBJ2-7
d_call: NA
clone_size: NA
cdr3_aa: CASSPGALFYEQYF
cdr3_nt: TGTGCCAGTAGTCCAGGGGCCCTATTCTACGAGCAGTACTTC

v_call: TRBV6-1
j_call: TRBJ2-7
d_call: NA
clone_size: NA
cdr3_aa: CASSGLRVDEQYF
cdr3_nt: TGTGCCAGCAGTGGCCTCAGGGTGGACGAGCAGTACTTC

v_call: TRBV30
j_call: TRBJ1-2
d_call: NA
clone_size: NA
cdr3_aa: CAWSVLRVYYSATGGYGYTF
cdr3_nt: TGTGCCTGGAGTGTACTTCGTGTTTACTACTCTGCGACCGGGGGCTATGGCTACACCTTC

v_call: TRBV7-8
j_call: TRBJ1-1
d_call: NA
clone_size: NA
cdr3_aa: CASRSGHFNTEAFF
cdr3_nt: TGTGCCAGCAGAAGTGGACACTTTAACACTGAAGCTTTCTTT

v_call: TRBV10-3
j_call: TRBJ2-4
d_call: TRBD2
clone_size: NA
cdr3_aa: CAISAGTSLIQYF
cdr3_nt: TGTGCCATCAGCGCCGGGACTAGCCTTATTCAGTACTTC

v_call: TRBV30
j_call: TRBJ1-5
d_call: NA
clone_size: NA
cdr3_aa: CAWSRRGDQPQHF
cdr3_nt: TGTGCCTGGAGTAGGAGGGGAGATCAGCCCCAGCATTTT

v_call: TRBV29-1
j_call: TRBJ1-1
d_call: NA
clone_size: NA
cdr3_aa: CSVTRVNTEAFF
cdr3_nt: TGCAGCGTTACAAGGGTTAACACTGAAGCTTTCTTT

v_call: TRBV18
j_call: TRBJ2-3
d_call: NA
clone_size: once
cdr3_aa: CASSRDSGDTQYF
cdr3_nt: TGTGCCAGCTCAAGGGACAGCGGGGATACGCAGTATTTT

v_call: TRBV18
j_call: TRBJ2-5
d_call: NA
clone_size: NA
cdr3_aa: CASSPQEAQETQYF
cdr3_nt: TGTGCCAGCTCACCACAGGAGGCCCAAGAGACCCAGTACTTC

v_call: TRBV29-1
j_call: TRBJ1-2
d_call: TRBD1
clone_size: NA
cdr3_aa: CSVEGQGSGYTF
cdr3_nt: TGCAGCGTCGAGGGACAGGGTTCTGGCTACACCTTC

v_call: TRBV5-1
j_call: TRBJ2-4
d_call: TRBD1
clone_size: once
cdr3_aa: CASSLAGGAGGNIQYF
cdr3_nt: TGCGCCAGCAGCTTGGCGGGTGGGGCAGGGGGAAACATTCAGTACTTC

v_call: TRBV4-2
j_call: TRBJ1-1
d_call: NA
clone_size: NA
cdr3_aa: CASSQGPLEETEAFF
cdr3_nt: TGTGCCAGCAGCCAAGGACCCCTGGAAGAGACTGAAGCTTTCTTT

v_call: TRBV2
j_call: TRBJ2-3
d_call: NA
clone_size: NA
cdr3_aa: CASSETFQYF
cdr3_nt: TGTGCCAGCAGTGAAACTTTTCAGTATTTT

v_call: TRBV9
j_call: TRBJ1-1
d_call: NA
clone_size: once
cdr3_aa: CASSPPWEANTEAFF
cdr3_nt: TGTGCCAGCAGCCCCCCCTGGGAGGCTAACACTGAAGCTTTCTTT

v_call: TRBV18
j_call: TRBJ2-7
d_call: NA
clone_size: NA
cdr3_aa: CASSPQRDGYEQYF
cdr3_nt: TGTGCCAGCTCACCACAAAGAGACGGATACGAGCAGTACTTC

v_call: TRBV7-2
j_call: TRBJ1-5
d_call: NA
clone_size: once
cdr3_aa: CASSLLGRSNQPQHF
cdr3_nt: TGTGCCAGCAGCTTACTCGGACGGAGCAATCAGCCCCAGCATTTT

v_call: TRBV14
j_call: TRBJ2-7
d_call: NA
clone_size: NA
cdr3_aa: CASSQYSEQYF
cdr3_nt: TGTGCCAGCAGCCAGTACAGTGAGCAGTACTTC